These 9 T cell receptor beta chains share one sample of origin, sequenced in a study of somatic mutations in cytotoxic T cells in rheumatoid arthritis (TCRdb year 2017). Library preparation was by the immunoSEQ multiplex PCR assay. Entries here come from immuneACCESS through TCRdb and include only in-frame sequences with V and J called. Some clones fail to appear in such tables; in the studies checked, an unresolved V gene covers under half of the shortfall, and the cause of the remainder is unknown. This sample gives a few thousand clones in total; around 73% of them show up just once. The ten largest clonotypes hold under 30% of the sample. The source material was CD8+ T cells sorted from blood. These receptors all stem from an adult with rheumatoid arthritis.

The V gene is TRBV4-1, the J gene TRBJ1-1; TRBD1 might be the D (6 bases). Trimming removed 2 bases at V and 5 bases at J, with 15 bases between. From germline, CDR1 is MGHRA and CDR2 YSYEKL. The CDR3 has 15 amino acids. CDR3 loop: CASSQTRTDGTEAFF. CDR3 sequence (DNA): TGCGCCAGCAGCCAAACGAGGACAGACGGAACTGAAGCTTTCTTT.

By its share, this clone is medium-sized. The chain links TRBV11-2 to TRBJ1-2; D call uncertain. The CDR3 consists of 15 residues. V shed 4 bases and J shed 4 bases, with 16 bases lying between them. In germline, CDR1 is SGHAT, CDR2 FQNNGV. CDR3 DNA sequence: TGTGCCAGCAGCTGGGGAGCGGGCAGCAGCTATGGCTACACCTTC. This codes for CASSWGAGSSYGYTF.

CDR3 nucleotide sequence: TGTGCCAGCAGCTTAGTTCTTCAGGGGTACCAAGAGACCCAGTACTTC. Protein sequence: CASSLVLQGYQETQYF. The chain combines TRBV7-9 with TRBJ2-5, with D maybe TRBD1 (6 bases). The V gene's germline CDR1 is SEHNR and CDR2 FQNEAQ (reference sequence). Trimming shortened V by 1 base and J by 0 bases, and 12 bases separated the two germline ends. The CDR3 is 16 amino acids.

The chain has TRBV27 and TRBJ2-1; D possibly corresponds to TRBD2 (6 bases). The V gene's germline CDR1 is MNHEY and CDR2 SMNVEV (reference sequence). This CDR3 has 18 amino acids. Deletions cut 3 bases from V and 4 bases from J, with 22 bases between. The CDR3 protein is CASSFSGGAAVWYNEQFF. CDR3 nucleotide sequence: TGTGCCAGCAGTTTTAGCGGCGGGGCGGCCGTGTGGTACAATGAGCAGTTCTTC.

The J gene is TRBJ2-5, the V gene TRBV5-6; TRBD1 might be the D (6 bases). The V gene lost 0 bases and the J gene lost 3 bases, with 6 bases spanning the gap. Germline lookup yields CDR1 SGHDT and CDR2 YYEEEE. CDR3 length: 13 residues. In DNA form, the CDR3 reads TGTGCCAGCAGCTTGGGGACAGAAGAGACCCAGTACTTC. Amino acids: CASSLGTEETQYF.

The chain couples TRBV27 to TRBJ1-2, with D unclear. Germline CDR1 MNHEY, CDR2 SMNVEV (reference sequence). V was pared by 4 bases and J by 5 bases, with 26 bases between. The CDR3 runs to 18 residues. CDR3 sequence: CASSSLLGRRTTGYGYTF. The CDR3 nucleotides read TGTGCCAGCAGTTCGTTGTTAGGCAGACGAACAACGGGGTATGGCTACACCTTC.

The J gene is TRBJ2-3, the V gene TRBV29-1; D not certain. V lost 6 bases and J lost 0, with 10 bases in between. The CDR3 sequence is 13 residues long. Germline values: CDR1 SQVTM, CDR2 ANQGSEA. CDR3 loop: CSVFRASTDTQYF. The CDR3 nucleotides read TGCAGCGTCTTCCGGGCGAGCACAGATACGCAGTATTTT.

This chain connects TRBV11-3 to TRBJ2-3; D is undetermined. The CDR3 runs to 12 residues. Germline CDR1 is SGHNT and CDR2 is YENEEA. V lost 1 base to trimming and J lost 1 base, with 0 bases between them. CDR3 nucleotides: TGTGCCAGCAGCTTAGGCACAGATACGCAGTATTTT. Amino acid sequence: CASSLGTDTQYF. Full variable domain (remainder filled in from reference TRBV11-3 and TRBJ2-3): EAGVVQSPRYKIIEKKQPVAFWCNPISGHNTLYWYLQNLGQGPELLIRYENEEAVDDSQLPKDRFSAERLKGVDSTLKIQPAELGDSAVYLCASSLGTDTQYFGPGTRLTVL.

The rearrangement uses TRBV7-9 and TRBJ1-5, with TRBD1 matching 7 bases. This CDR3 contains 15 residues. The germline CDR1 and CDR2 sequences are SEHNR and FQNEAQ (reference sequence). J gave up 1 base and V 5 bases, and 5 bases lay outside the gene matches. The CDR3 DNA reads TGTGCCAGCAGCCAAACAGGGGCCAGCAATCAGCCCCAGCATTTT. This sequence encodes CASSQTGASNQPQHF.